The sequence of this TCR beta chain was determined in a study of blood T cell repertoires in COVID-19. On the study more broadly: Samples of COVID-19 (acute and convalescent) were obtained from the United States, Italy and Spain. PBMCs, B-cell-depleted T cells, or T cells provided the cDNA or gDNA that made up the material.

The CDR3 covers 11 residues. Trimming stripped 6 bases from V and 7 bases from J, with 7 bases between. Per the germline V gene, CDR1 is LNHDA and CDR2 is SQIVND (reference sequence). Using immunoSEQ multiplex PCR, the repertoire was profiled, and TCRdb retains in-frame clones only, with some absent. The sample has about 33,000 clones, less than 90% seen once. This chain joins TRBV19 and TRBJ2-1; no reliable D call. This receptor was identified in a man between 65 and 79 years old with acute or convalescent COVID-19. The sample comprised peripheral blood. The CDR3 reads CASSEWNEQFF. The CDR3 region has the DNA TGTGCCAGTAGCGAGTGGAATGAGCAGTTCTTC.